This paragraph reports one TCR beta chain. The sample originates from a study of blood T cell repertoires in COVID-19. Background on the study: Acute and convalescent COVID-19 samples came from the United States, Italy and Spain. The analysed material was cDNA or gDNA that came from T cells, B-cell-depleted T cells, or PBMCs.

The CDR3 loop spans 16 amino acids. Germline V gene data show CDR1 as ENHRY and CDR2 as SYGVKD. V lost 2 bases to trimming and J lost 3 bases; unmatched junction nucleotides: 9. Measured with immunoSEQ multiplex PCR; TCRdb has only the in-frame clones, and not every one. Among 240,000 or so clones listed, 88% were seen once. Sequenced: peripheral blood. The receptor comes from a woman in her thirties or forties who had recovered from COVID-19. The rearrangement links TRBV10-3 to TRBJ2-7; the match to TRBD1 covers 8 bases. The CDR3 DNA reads TGTGCCATCAGTGAGGGGGTTTGGACAGGGAACTACGAGCAGTACTTC. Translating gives CAISEGVWTGNYEQYF.